The T cell receptor (beta chain) under discussion was sequenced for a study of blood T cell repertoires in COVID-19. About the research overall: PBMCs, B-cell-depleted T cells, or T cells were the source of the cDNA or gDNA that made up the material.

This CDR3 has 14 amino acids. The J segment lost 5 bases and the V segment lost 6 bases, leaving 7 bases of the junction unmatched. Germline V gives CDR1 MDHEN, CDR2 SYDVKM. This clone has just one count. Original processing methods: Nucleated cell counts were estimated from reference gene primer amplification. TCRdb's table, derived via immunoSEQ multiplex PCR, lists solely in-frame clones and lacks some. D and trimming come from the DNA, and the V and J calls and clone size come from that table. The profile shows about 250,000 clones, about 80% of them singletons. Material: peripheral blood. This TCR was sampled from a man older than 75 with acute or convalescent COVID-19. The V gene is TRBV28, the J gene TRBJ1-2; 9 bases agree with TRBD1. CDR3 sequence (DNA): TGTGCCAGCAGCGCCCCCGGACAGGGGTATGGCTACACCTTC. Its protein is CASSAPGQGYGYTF.